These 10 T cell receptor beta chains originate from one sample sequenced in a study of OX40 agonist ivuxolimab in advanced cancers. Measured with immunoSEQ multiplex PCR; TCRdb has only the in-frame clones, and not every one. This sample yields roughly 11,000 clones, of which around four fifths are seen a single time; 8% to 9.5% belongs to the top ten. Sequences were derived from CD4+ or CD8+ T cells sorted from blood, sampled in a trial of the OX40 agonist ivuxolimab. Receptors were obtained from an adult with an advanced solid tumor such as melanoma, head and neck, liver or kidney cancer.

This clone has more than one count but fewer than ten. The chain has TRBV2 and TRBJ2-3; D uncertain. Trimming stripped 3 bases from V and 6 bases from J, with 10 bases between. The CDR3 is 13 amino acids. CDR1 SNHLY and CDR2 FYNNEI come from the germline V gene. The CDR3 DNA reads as TGTGCCAGCAGTGACGCTAGGGATGATACGCAGTATTTT. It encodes CASSDARDDTQYF.

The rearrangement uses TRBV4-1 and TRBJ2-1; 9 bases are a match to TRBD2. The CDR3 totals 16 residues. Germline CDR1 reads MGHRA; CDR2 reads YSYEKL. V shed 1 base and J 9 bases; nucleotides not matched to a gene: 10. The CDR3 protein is CASSQVPGGGAIEQFF. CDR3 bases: TGCGCCAGCAGCCAAGTTCCTGGCGGGGGGGCGATTGAGCAGTTCTTC.

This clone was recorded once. CDR3 residues: CASSADNEGDSYEQYF. Written as DNA, the CDR3 is TGTGCCAGCAGCGCCGACAATGAGGGAGACTCCTACGAGCAGTACTTC. The genes are TRBV7-9 and TRBJ2-7, with a tentative D call TRBD2 (5 bases). The CDR3 is 16 residues long. Germline values: CDR1 SEHNR, CDR2 FQNEAQ (reference sequence). Trimming took 5 bases from V and 0 from J, leaving 17 bases between them.

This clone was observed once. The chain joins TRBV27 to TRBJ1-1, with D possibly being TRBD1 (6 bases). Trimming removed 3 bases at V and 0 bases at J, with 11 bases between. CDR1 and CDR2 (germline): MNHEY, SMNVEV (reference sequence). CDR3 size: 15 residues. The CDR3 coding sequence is TGTGCCAGCAGTTTTTATCAGGGGATGAACACTGAAGCTTTCTTT. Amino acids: CASSFYQGMNTEAFF.

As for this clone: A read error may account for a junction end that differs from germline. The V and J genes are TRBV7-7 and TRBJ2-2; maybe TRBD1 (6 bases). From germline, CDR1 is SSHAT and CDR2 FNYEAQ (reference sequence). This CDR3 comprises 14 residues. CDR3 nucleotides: TGTGCTAGCAGCTTATCAGGGGACACCGGGGAGCTGTTTTTT. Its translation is CASSLSGDTGELFF.

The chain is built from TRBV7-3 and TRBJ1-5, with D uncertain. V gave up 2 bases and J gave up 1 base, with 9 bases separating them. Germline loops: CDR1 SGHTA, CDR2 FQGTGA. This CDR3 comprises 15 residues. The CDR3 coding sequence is TGTGCCAGCAGCTTATGGGGAGAAAGCAATCAGCCCCAGCATTTT. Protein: CASSLWGESNQPQHF.

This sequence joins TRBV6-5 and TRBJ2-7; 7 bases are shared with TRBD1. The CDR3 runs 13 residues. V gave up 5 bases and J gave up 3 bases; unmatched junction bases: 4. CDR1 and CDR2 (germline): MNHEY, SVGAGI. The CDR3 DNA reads TGTGCCAGCAGTGACCAGGGGGACTACGAGCAGTACTTC. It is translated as CASSDQGDYEQYF.

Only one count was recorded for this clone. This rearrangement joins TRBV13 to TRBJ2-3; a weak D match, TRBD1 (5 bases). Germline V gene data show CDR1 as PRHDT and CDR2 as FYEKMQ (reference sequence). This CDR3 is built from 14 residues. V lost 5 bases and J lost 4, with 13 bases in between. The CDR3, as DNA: TGTGCCAGCAGCAGCAGGGAAGGCGCAGATACGCAGTATTTT. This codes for CASSSREGADTQYF. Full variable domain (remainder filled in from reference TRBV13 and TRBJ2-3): AAGVIQSPRHLIKEKRETATLKCYPIPRHDTVYWYQQGPGQDPQFLISFYEKMQSDKGSIPDRFSAQQFSDYHSELNMSSLELGDSALYFCASSSREGADTQYFGPGTRLTVL.

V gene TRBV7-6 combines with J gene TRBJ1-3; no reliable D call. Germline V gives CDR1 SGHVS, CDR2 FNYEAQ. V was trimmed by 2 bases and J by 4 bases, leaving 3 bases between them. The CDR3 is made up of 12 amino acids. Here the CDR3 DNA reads TGTGCCAGCAGCTTACTAGGAAACACCATATATTTT. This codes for CASSLLGNTIYF.

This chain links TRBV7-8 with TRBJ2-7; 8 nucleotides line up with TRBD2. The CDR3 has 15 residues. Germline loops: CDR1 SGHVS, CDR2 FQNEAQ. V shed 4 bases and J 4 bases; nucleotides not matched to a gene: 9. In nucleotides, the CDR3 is TGTGCCAGCAGCTCCGAGCGGGGGCCTGGGTACGAGCAGTACTTC. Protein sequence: CASSSERGPGYEQYF.